Many counts were recorded for the clone carrying this T cell receptor (beta chain). No antigen is known for it. This sample is drawn from a study of T-cell reconstitution after alpha-beta-depleted transplantation in children. Study-level points and caveats: Some patients' high day-60 TCRbeta diversity was attributed to recipient cells surviving conditioning. T-cell counts and diversity at one year post-transplant came mainly from newly produced T cells.

CDR3 size: 16 residues. Unmatched junction bases numbered 6, after V lost 1 base and J lost 5 bases. The germline V gene encodes CDR1 KGHDR and CDR2 SFDVKD. Preparation of the TCRbeta library was carried out with unique molecular identifiers. TCRdb used MiXCR to reprocess the PCR reads, holding one entry per CDR3 protein. The profile shows about 200,000 distinct CDR3 sequences, about 6% of them singletons. This chain connects TRBV24-1 to TRBJ2-3, with 9 bases identical to TRBD2. The material sequenced was PBMCs, taken before TCRalphabeta/CD19-depleted stem cell transplant. The source is a girl in the first two years of life with combined immunodeficiency, due to receive a stem cell transplant. Here the CDR3 reads CATSDFGGGGEDTQYF. DNA of the CDR3: TGTGCCACCAGTGATTTCGGCGGGGGGGGAGAAGATACGCAGTATTTT.